Presented here are 32 T cell receptor beta chains from one specimen sequenced in a study of blood T cell repertoires in COVID-19. The table came from immunoSEQ multiplex PCR; TCRdb's copy has only in-frame clones and leaves some out. The sample has about 140,000 clones; about four fifths are singletons. The sequenced sample was peripheral blood. These receptors came from a human donor in a cohort sampled during active COVID-19.

This clone came up once. V and J are TRBV10-3 and TRBJ2-5, with 9 bases lining up with TRBD2. CDR1 is ENHRY, CDR2 SYGVKD, per germline. This CDR3 contains 16 residues. V gave up 6 bases and J gave up 5 bases; unmatched junction bases: 13. The CDR3 sequence: CAISPVSGGKGETQYF. Here the CDR3 DNA reads TGTGCCATCAGCCCCGTAAGCGGGGGGAAAGGGGAGACCCAGTACTTC.

V is TRBV4-2 and J is TRBJ2-7, with D perhaps TRBD2 (6 bases). The ends were cut back, 0 bases at V and 3 bases at J, with 15 bases in the middle. The CDR3 consists of 16 residues. CDR1 is LGHNA, CDR2 YNFKEQ, per germline. This CDR3 reads CASSQDAGRTIYEQYF. CDR3 DNA sequence: TGTGCCAGCAGCCAAGACGCGGGGAGAACTATCTACGAGCAGTACTTC.

This chain uses TRBV3-1 (or the pseudogene TRBV3-2) with TRBJ1-4; D is undetermined. This CDR3 has 14 amino acids. Trimming left V 4 bases short and J 0 bases short, with 6 bases between. The V gene's germline CDR1 is LGHDT and CDR2 YNNKEL (reference sequence). The CDR3 is CASSLFATNEKLFF. DNA for the CDR3: TGTGCCAGCAGCCTCTTTGCAACTAATGAAAAACTGTTTTTT.

This clone has only a few counts. This chain joins TRBV5-6 and TRBJ1-2, with TRBD1 identical over 7 bases. In germline, CDR1 is SGHDT, CDR2 YYEEEE. V was pared by 5 bases and J by 5 bases, with 12 bases of the junction left unmatched. The CDR3 totals 15 residues. The DNA for the CDR3 is TGTGCCAGCAGTCCGACCAGAGGCAGGGGGTATGGCTACACCTTC. Residues: CASSPTRGRGYGYTF.

The chain couples TRBV5-1 to TRBJ2-3, with unresolved D. CDR1 is SGHRS and CDR2 is YFSETQ in the germline V gene. The CDR3 spans 15 residues. With 4 bases removed from V and 8 bases from J, the gap between germline ends came to 20 bases. DNA for the CDR3: TGCGCCAGCAGCACCCTCGGCGGAGACCCTGTTACGCAGTATTTT. It is translated as CASSTLGGDPVTQYF.

V and J are TRBV19 and TRBJ2-2; D is undetermined. V was cut by 6 bases and J by 7 bases, with 12 bases left in between. Germline V gene sequence: CDR1 LNHDA, CDR2 SQIVND (reference sequence). The CDR3 is 13 residues long. In nucleotides, the CDR3 is TGTGCCAGTAGCCTTAGCCCCATCGGGGAGCTGTTTTTT. Encoded protein: CASSLSPIGELFF.

This clone was counted a single time. The CDR3 coding sequence is TGTGCCAGCAGCCTGACAGGGAACTATGGCTACACCTTC. It translates to CASSLTGNYGYTF. The V gene is TRBV28, the J gene TRBJ1-2, with 7 positions matching TRBD1. CDR1 is MDHEN, CDR2 SYDVKM, per germline. Trimming removed 6 bases from V and 2 bases from J; junction bases left unmatched: 3. The CDR3 has 13 residues.

The rearrangement uses TRBV19 and TRBJ1-4; possible D gene TRBD1, 6 bases. The length of the CDR3 is 15 residues. Germline lookup yields CDR1 LNHDA and CDR2 SQIVND (reference sequence). V lost 6 bases to trimming and J lost 6 bases, with 17 bases between them. The CDR3 sequence: CASRSTGKVHEKLFF. The CDR3 DNA is TGTGCCAGTAGAAGTACAGGGAAAGTCCATGAAAAACTGTTTTTT.

This clone was seen a single time. The rearrangement links TRBV12-3 or TRBV12-4 to TRBJ1-2; weak D call: TRBD1 (5 bases). Trimming removed 5 bases from V and 4 bases from J, with 11 bases in between. The CDR3 loop spans 13 amino acids. The CDR3 region is CASSRGQSYGYTF. CDR3 in DNA: TGTGCCAGCAGTCGAGGACAAAGCTATGGCTACACCTTC.

The chain recombines TRBV19 with TRBJ2-2; D perhaps matches TRBD1 (6 bases). The CDR3 runs 16 residues. Trimming stripped 7 bases from V and 6 bases from J, with 21 bases between. CDR1 LNHDA and CDR2 SQIVND come from the germline V gene (reference sequence). The CDR3 here is CASTQWGTSGPGELFF. The CDR3 DNA reads TGTGCCAGTACTCAATGGGGGACAAGTGGTCCCGGGGAGCTGTTTTTT.

V gene TRBV1 combines with J gene TRBJ2-5; TRBD1 was called by the table and not checked on the DNA. TRBV1 is a pseudogene segment. This CDR3 is built from 16 residues. The DNA of the CDR3 is TGCACCAGCAGCCAAGATCAGGTACGGCCCCAAGAGACCCAGTACTTC. It specifies CTSSQDQVRPQETQYF.

This clone has only a few counts. The chain is built from TRBV6-4 and TRBJ1-5; D is uncertain. The CDR3 sequence is 14 residues long. Trimming left V 3 bases short and J 7 bases short, with 13 bases between. Germline assignment: CDR1 MRHNA and CDR2 SNTAGT. The CDR3 loop reads CASSDSAGSQPQHF. The CDR3 bases are TGTGCCAGCAGTGATTCCGCCGGGAGCCAGCCCCAGCATTTT.

This clone was counted a single time. The chain carries TRBV19 and TRBJ1-1, with 8 bases identical to TRBD1. The V and J ends lost 7 bases and 1 base, in that order; junction bases with no gene match: 5. Germline CDR1 is LNHDA and CDR2 is SQIVND (reference sequence). The CDR3 runs 14 residues. CDR3 loop: CASKPGQGNTEAFF. The CDR3 DNA is TGTGCCAGTAAACCAGGACAGGGGAACACTGAAGCTTTCTTT.

V gene TRBV5-6 combines with J gene TRBJ2-5; D is ambiguous. Trimming stripped 6 bases from V and 5 bases from J, with 8 bases between. CDR3 size: 11 residues. Germline-derived CDR1 and CDR2 are SGHDT and YYEEEE. The CDR3 spells CASTRSETQYF. DNA for the CDR3: TGTGCCAGCACCCGAAGCGAGACCCAGTACTTC.

The rearrangement links TRBV14 to TRBJ2-5, with D possibly matching TRBD2 (6 bases). V was shortened by 0 bases and J by 4 bases, with 12 bases between the two germline ends. The CDR3 extends over 15 amino acids. The V gene's germline CDR1 is SGHDN and CDR2 FVKESK. As DNA, the CDR3 is TGTGCCAGCAGCCAAGAGGGGAGGCCCGGAGAGACCCAGTACTTC. This encodes CASSQEGRPGETQYF.

This chain joins TRBV7-8 and TRBJ2-3; TRBD2 matches at 14 bases. From germline, CDR1 is SGHVS and CDR2 FQNEAQ. V lost 4 bases, J lost 0 bases, and 6 bases stayed unmatched. This CDR3 contains 18 residues. The CDR3 coding sequence is TGTGCCAGCAGCTCTCCCGGACTAGCGGGGGGAAGCACAGATACGCAGTATTTT. This gives the protein CASSSPGLAGGSTDTQYF. Complete variable domain (other parts from reference TRBV7-8 and TRBJ2-3): GAGVSQSPRYKVAKRGQDVALRCDPISGHVSLFWYQQALGQGPEFLTYFQNEAQLDKSGLPSDRFFAERPEGSVSTLKIQRTQQEDSAVYLCASSSPGLAGGSTDTQYFGPGTRLTVL.

This clone was found once. CDR3 bases: TGTGCCAGCAGTTACCGGGGACAGGGTCCCTACGAGCAGTACTTC. It is translated as CASSYRGQGPYEQYF. The chain has TRBV6-5 and TRBJ2-7; 9 bases fit TRBD1. J gave up 2 bases and V 2 bases, and 4 bases lay outside the gene matches. In germline, CDR1 is MNHEY, CDR2 SVGAGI. The CDR3 has 15 amino acids.

This clone was counted between two and nine times. The chain's CDR3 is CASSRQSQEDTEAFF. DNA of the CDR3: TGTGCCAGTAGTAGGCAGAGCCAAGAGGACACTGAAGCTTTCTTT. This chain connects TRBV19 to TRBJ1-1, with D unclear. The CDR3 extends over 15 amino acids. CDR1 LNHDA and CDR2 SQIVND come from the germline V gene (reference sequence). V was pared by 4 bases and J by 3 bases, with 15 bases between.

This clone was seen a few times. The chain links TRBV2 to TRBJ1-4; a weak D match, TRBD1 (6 bases). V lost 4 bases and J 4 bases, leaving 13 bases between the germline ends. CDR3 size: 15 residues. CDR1 SNHLY and CDR2 FYNNEI come from the germline V gene. The CDR3 sequence: CASSVGQTFNEKLFF. DNA for the CDR3: TGTGCCAGCAGTGTTGGACAGACGTTTAATGAAAAACTGTTTTTT.

This clone appeared many times. V gene TRBV2 combines with J gene TRBJ2-7, with D possibly TRBD2 on 5 matching bases. The germline CDR1 and CDR2 sequences are SNHLY and FYNNEI. This CDR3 comprises 14 residues. V lost 10 bases to trimming and J lost 1 base, with 17 bases between them. The CDR3 loop reads CATRGSGLSYEQYF. CDR3 in DNA: TGTGCCACCCGGGGTTCGGGTCTGTCCTACGAGCAGTACTTC.

This clone occurred once. The gene calls are TRBV6-6 and TRBJ1-3, with D possibly matching TRBD1 (5 bases). With 2 bases removed from V and 0 bases from J, the gap between germline ends came to 8 bases. The CDR3 length is 15 residues. Germline CDR1 and CDR2: MNHNY and SVGAGI (reference sequence). The CDR3 nucleotides read TGTGCCAGCAGTTACAAACAGGACTCTGGAAACACCATATATTTT. Translated: CASSYKQDSGNTIYF.

The table lists this clone with a count of one. The J gene is TRBJ1-1, the V gene TRBV19, with no clear D. V was clipped by 11 bases and J by 2 bases, with 9 bases between them. CDR1 is LNHDA and CDR2 is SQIVND in the germline V gene (reference sequence). This CDR3 has 11 amino acids. CDR3 nucleotide sequence: TGTGCCGGGCAGACCAACACTGAAGCTTTCTTT. Translating gives CAGQTNTEAFF.

The rearrangement joins TRBV18 to TRBJ2-7; 7 nucleotides match TRBD1. The trim removed 4 bases at V and 5 bases at J, leaving 8 bases unmatched. Germline-derived CDR1 and CDR2 are KGHSH and LQKENI. The CDR3 has 14 amino acids. The DNA for the CDR3 is TGTGCCAGCTCACGGTTGGAAGGGGGCAACGAGCAGTACTTC. As protein: CASSRLEGGNEQYF.

This clone was counted once. This chain uses TRBV24-1 with TRBJ1-4, with TRBD1 as a possible D gene (5 bases). This CDR3 has 12 residues. Germline V gives CDR1 KGHDR, CDR2 SFDVKD. The germline V and J ends were trimmed by 12 bases and 8 bases, with 15 bases remaining between them. CDR3 nucleotides: TGTGCCTCCTCCAGGGAGGGAGAAAAACTGTTTTTT. Translating gives CASSREGEKLFF.

The gene calls are TRBV24-1 and TRBJ2-3; 14 bases are shared with TRBD2. The CDR3 covers 17 residues. Looked up from germline, CDR1 is KGHDR and CDR2 is SFDVKD. V dropped 3 bases and J dropped 5; count of bases not matched to a gene: 6. CDR3 bases: TGTGCCACCAGTGATCCGGGACTAGCGGGGGCGGGAGATACGCAGTATTTT. It encodes CATSDPGLAGAGDTQYF.

V is TRBV6-5 and J is TRBJ2-7; the D is unclear. In germline, CDR1 is MNHEY, CDR2 SVGAGI. The CDR3 consists of 11 residues. Between the trimmed V and J ends, which lost 6 bases and 3 bases, there was a span of 6 bases. The CDR3 protein is CASSNNYEQYF. In DNA form, the CDR3 reads TGTGCCAGCAGCAACAACTACGAGCAGTACTTC.

The chain is built from TRBV5-1 and TRBJ1-6; D is uncertain. The CDR3 contains 14 residues. The V end lost 5 bases, the J end lost 13 bases, and 19 bases lay between the germline ends. In germline, CDR1 is SGHRS, CDR2 YFSETQ. The CDR3, as DNA: TGCGCCAGCAGTCTGACGGCTGGAGGTGGTCCCCTCCACTTT. Protein: CASSLTAGGGPLHF.

The V gene is TRBV6-5, the J gene TRBJ2-5, with D possibly matching TRBD1 (6 bases). V lost 7 bases and J lost 7, with 16 bases in between. CDR1 is MNHEY, CDR2 SVGAGI, per germline. The CDR3 consists of 13 residues. The DNA for the CDR3 is TGTGCCAGCATTCTGGACAGCCAGGGGACCCAGTACTTC. Amino acid sequence: CASILDSQGTQYF.

The gene calls are TRBV19 and TRBJ2-1, with a weak D call TRBD1 (6 bases). Germline V gene sequence: CDR1 LNHDA, CDR2 SQIVND (reference sequence). Trimming left V 6 bases short and J 9 bases short, with 18 bases between. CDR3 length: 14 amino acids. The CDR3 DNA sequence: TGTGCCAGTAGGAACGGGGACAAAGTCGCTGAGCAGTTCTTC. The encoded protein is CASRNGDKVAEQFF.

The gene calls are TRBV15 and TRBJ2-3, with D possibly TRBD2 on 5 matching bases. CDR3 size: 17 residues. Germline loops: CDR1 LNHNV, CDR2 YYDKDF (reference sequence). Trimming stripped 0 bases from V and 6 bases from J, with 19 bases between. The CDR3 region is CATSRDRAVGNVDTQYF. The CDR3 region has the DNA TGTGCCACCAGCAGAGATAGAGCGGTCGGGAATGTGGATACGCAGTATTTT.

The J gene is TRBJ2-3, the V gene TRBV5-1, with TRBD2 identical over 7 bases. Unmatched junction bases numbered 9, after V lost 0 bases and J lost 2 bases. The CDR3 has 17 residues. CDR1 and CDR2 from the germline V gene are SGHRS and YFSETQ. This chain's CDR3 is CASSLVLAGESTDTQYF. CDR3 coding DNA: TGCGCCAGCAGCTTGGTTCTTGCGGGGGAATCCACAGATACGCAGTATTTT.

This clone was found a few times. This rearrangement joins TRBV13 to TRBJ1-1, with D perhaps TRBD1 (5 bases). The CDR3 extends over 16 amino acids. Germline CDR1 and CDR2: PRHDT and FYEKMQ (reference sequence). V gave up 5 bases and J gave up 1 base, with 17 bases separating them. CDR3 loop: CASSPRPTGKNTEAFF. The CDR3 nucleotides are TGTGCCAGCAGCCCTAGACCTACAGGAAAGAACACTGAAGCTTTCTTT.